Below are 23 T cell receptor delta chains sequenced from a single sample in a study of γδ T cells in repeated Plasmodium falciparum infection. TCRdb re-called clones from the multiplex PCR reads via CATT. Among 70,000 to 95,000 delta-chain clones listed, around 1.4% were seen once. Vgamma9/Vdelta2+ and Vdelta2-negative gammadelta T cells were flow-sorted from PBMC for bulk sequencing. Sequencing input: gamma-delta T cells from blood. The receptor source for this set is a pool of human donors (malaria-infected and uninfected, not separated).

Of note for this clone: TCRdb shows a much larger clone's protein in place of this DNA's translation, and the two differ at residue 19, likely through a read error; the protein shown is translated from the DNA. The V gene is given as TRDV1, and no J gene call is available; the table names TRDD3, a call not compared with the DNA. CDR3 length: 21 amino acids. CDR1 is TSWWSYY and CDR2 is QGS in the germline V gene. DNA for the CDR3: TGTGCTCTTGGGGAACTTAATAATATTTATAATCTCCTGGGGGATCGGGAAAAACCCATCTTT. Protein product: CALGELNNIYNLLGDREKPIF.

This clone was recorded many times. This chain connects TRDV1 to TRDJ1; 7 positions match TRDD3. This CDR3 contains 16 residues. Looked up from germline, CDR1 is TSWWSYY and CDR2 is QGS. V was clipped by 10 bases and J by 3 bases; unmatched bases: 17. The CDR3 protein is CAPHPYWGMGADKLIF. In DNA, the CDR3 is TGTGCTCCGCACCCCTACTGGGGAATGGGGGCCGATAAACTCATCTTT.

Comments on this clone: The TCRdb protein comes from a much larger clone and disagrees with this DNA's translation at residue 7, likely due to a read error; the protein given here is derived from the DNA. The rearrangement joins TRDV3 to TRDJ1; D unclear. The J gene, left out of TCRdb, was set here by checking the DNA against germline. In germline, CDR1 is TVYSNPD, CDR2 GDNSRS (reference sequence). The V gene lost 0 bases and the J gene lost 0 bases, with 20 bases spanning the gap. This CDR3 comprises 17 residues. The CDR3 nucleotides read TGTGCCTTTAGTTGGAGTTTTCGGGTCTGGTACACCGATAAACTCATCTTT. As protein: CAFSWSFRVWYTDKLIF.

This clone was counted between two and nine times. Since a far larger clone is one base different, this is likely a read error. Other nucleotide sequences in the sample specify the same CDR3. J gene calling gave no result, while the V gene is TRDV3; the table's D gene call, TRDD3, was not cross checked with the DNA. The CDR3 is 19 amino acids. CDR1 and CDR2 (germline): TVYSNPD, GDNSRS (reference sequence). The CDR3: CAFKGPLWGILAYTDKLIF. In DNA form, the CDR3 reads TGTGCCTTTAAAGGTCCTCTTTGGGGGATACTGGCGTACACCGATAAACTTATCTTT.

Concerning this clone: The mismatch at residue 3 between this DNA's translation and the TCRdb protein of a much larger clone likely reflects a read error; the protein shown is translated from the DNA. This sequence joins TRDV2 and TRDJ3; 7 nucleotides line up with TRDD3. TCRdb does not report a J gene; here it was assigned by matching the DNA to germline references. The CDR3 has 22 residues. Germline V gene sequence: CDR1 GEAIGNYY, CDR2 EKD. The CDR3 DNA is TGTGCCCGTGACACTGGGCCCCTTGTACTGGGGACTAAACCCTGGGACACCCGACAGATGTTTTTC. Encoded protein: CARDTGPLVLGTKPWDTRQMFF.

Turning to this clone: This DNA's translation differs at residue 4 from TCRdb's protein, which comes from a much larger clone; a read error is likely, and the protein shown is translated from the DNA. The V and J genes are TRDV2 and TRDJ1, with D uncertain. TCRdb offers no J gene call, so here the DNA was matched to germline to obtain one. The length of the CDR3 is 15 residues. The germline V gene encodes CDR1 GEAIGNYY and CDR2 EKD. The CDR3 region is CACNTVGTSTDKLIF. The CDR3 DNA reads TGTGCCTGTAACACCGTTGGGACGAGCACCGATAAACTCATCTTT.

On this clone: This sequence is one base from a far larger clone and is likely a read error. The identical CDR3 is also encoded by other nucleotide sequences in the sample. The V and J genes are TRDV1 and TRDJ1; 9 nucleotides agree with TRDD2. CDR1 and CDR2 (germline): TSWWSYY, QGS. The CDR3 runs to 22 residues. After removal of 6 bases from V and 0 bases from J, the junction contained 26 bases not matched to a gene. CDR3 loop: CALGARPSYQRRDPLYTDKLIF. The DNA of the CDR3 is TGTGCTCTTGGTGCGAGGCCTTCCTACCAACGCAGGGATCCCCTCTACACCGATAAACTCATCTTT.

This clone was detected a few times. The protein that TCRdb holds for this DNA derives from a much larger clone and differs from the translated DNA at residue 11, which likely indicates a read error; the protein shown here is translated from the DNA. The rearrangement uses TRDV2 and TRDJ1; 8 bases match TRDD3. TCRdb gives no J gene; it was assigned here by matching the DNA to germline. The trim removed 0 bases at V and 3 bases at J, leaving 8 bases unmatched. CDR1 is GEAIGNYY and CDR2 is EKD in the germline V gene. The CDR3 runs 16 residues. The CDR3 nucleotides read TGTGCCTGTGACACCTCCTGGGGGAACTCCTCCGATAAACTCATCTTT. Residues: CACDTSWGNSSDKLIF.

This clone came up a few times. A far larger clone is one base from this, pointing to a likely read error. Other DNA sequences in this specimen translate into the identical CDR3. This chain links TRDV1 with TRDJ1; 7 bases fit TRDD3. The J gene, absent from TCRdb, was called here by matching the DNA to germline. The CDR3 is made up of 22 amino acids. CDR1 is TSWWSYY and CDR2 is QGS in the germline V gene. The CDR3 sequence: CALGEPGPSNTGASSEADKLIF. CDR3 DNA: TGTGCCCTTGGGGAACCAGGCCCCTCCAATACTGGGGCATCTAGTGAGGCCGATAAACTCATCTTT.

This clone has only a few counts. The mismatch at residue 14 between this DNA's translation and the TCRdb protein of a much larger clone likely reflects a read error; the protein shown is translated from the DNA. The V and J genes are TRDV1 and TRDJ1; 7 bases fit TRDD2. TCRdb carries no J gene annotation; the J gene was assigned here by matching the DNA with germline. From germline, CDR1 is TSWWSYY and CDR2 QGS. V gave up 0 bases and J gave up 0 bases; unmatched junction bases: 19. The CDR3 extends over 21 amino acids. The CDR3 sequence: CALGELNRFLRYFEYTDKLIF. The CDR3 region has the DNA TGTGCTCTTGGGGAACTAAACCGATTCCTACGTTACTTCGAGTACACCGATAAACTCATCTTT.

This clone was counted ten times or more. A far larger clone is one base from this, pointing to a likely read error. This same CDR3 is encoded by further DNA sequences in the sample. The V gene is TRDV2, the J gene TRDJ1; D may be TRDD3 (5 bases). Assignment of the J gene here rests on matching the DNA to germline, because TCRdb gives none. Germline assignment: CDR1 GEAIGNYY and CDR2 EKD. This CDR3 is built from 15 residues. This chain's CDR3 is CACERLGMNTDKLIF. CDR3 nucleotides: TGCGCCTGTGAACGACTCGGGATGAACACCGATAAACTCATCTTT.

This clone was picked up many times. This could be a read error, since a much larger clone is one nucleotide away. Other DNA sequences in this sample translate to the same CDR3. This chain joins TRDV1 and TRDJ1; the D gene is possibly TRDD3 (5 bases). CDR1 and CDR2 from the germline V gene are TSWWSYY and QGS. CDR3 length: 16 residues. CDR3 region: CALGEPLLLGTDKLIF. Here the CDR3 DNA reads TGCGCTCTTGGGGAACCCCTCTTACTAGGCACCGATAAACTCATCTTT.

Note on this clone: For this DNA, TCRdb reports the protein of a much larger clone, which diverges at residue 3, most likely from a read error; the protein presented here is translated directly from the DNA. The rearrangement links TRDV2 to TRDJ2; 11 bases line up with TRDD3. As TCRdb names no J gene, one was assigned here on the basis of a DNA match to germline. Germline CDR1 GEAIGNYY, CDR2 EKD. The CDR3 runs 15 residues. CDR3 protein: CARDTGGYLTAQLFF. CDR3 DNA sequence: TGTGCCCGTGACACTGGGGGATATTTGACAGCACAACTCTTCTTT.

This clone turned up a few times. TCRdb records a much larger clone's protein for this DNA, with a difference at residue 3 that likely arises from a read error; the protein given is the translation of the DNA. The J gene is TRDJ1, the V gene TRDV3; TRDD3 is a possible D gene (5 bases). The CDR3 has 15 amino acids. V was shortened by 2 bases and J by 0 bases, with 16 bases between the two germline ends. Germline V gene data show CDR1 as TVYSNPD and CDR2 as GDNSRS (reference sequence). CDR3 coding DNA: TGTGCCTTTGGTACCAGAGGGGGGTACACCGATAAACTCATCTTT. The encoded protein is CAFGTRGGYTDKLIF.

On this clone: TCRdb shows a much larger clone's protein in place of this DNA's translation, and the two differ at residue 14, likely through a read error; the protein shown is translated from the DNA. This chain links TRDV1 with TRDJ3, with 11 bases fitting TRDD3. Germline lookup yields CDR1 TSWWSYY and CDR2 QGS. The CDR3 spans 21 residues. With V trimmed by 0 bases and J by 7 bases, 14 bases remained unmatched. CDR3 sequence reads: CALGELPTGWGIRCDTRQMFF. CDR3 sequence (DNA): TGTGCTCTTGGGGAACTACCTACAGGGTGGGGGATACGATGTGACACCCGACAGATGTTTTTC.

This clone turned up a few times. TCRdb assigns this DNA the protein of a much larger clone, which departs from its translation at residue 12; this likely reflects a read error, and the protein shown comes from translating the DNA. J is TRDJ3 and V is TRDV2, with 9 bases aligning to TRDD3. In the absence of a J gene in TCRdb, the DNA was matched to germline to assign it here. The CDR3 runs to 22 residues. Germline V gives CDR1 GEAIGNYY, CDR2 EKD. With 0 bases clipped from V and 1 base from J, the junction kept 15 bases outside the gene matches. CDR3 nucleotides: TGTGCCTGTGACACCGTTACGATAGGGGATACGCGAGGGTCCTGGGACACCCGACAGATGTTTTTC. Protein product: CACDTVTIGDTRGSWDTRQMFF.

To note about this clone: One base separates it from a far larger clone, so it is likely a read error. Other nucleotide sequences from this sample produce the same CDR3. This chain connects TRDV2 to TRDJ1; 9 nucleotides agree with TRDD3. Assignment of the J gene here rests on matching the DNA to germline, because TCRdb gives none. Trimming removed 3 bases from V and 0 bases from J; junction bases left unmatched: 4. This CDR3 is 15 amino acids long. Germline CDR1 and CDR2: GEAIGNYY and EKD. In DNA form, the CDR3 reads TGTGCCTGTGACCTACTGGGGGACTACACCGATAAACTCATCTTT. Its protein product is CACDLLGDYTDKLIF.

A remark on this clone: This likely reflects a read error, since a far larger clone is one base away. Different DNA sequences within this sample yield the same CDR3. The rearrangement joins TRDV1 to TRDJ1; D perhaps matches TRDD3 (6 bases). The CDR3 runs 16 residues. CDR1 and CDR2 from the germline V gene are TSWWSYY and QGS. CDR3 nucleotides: TGCGCTCTTGGGGAACGGAGGTGGGGGCCCTCCGATAAACTCATCTTT. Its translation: CALGERRWGPSDKLIF.

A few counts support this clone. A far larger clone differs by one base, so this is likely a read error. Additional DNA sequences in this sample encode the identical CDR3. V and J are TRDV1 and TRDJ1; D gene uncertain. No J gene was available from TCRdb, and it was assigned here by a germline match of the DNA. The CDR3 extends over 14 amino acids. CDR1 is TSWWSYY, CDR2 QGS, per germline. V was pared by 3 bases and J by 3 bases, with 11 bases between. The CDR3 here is CALGDLTSADKLIF. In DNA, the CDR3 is TGTGCTCTTGGGGACTTAACCAGTGCCGATAAACTCATCTTT.

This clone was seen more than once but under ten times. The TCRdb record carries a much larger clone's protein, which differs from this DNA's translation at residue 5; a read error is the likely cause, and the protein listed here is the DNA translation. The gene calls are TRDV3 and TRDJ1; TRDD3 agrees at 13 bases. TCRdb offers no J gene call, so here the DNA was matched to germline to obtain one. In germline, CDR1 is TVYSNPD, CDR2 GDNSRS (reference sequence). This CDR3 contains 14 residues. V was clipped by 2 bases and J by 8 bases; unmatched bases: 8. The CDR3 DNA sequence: TGTGCCTTTTCTGACTGGGGGATACGAACCAAACTCATCTTT. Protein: CAFSDWGIRTKLIF.

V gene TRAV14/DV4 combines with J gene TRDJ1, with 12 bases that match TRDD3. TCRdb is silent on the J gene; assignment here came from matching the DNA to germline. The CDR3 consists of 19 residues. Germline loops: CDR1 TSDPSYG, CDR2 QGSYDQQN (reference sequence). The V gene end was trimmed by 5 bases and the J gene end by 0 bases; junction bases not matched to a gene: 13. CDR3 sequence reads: CAMRLLLGDTRSYTDKLIF. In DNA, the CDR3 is TGTGCAATGAGACTGTTACTGGGGGATACACGATCGTACACCGATAAACTCATCTTT.

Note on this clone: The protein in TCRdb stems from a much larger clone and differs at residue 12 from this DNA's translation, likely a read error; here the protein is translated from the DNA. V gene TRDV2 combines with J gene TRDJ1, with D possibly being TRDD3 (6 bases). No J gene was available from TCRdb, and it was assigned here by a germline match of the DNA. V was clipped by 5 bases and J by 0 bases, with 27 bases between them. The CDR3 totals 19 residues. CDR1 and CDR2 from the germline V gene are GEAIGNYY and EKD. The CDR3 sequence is CACGKIAFGGPEYTDKLIF. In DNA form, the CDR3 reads TGTGCCTGTGGCAAGATCGCTTTTGGGGGGCCCGAGTACACCGATAAACTCATCTTT.

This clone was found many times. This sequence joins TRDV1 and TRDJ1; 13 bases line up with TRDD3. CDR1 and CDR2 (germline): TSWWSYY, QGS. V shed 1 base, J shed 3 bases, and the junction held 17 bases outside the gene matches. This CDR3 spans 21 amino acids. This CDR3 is CALGERTLRTGGYAWSDKLIF. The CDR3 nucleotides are TGTGCTCTTGGGGAACGTACGCTCCGTACTGGGGGATACGCGTGGTCCGATAAACTCATCTTT.